The rows below give T cell receptor beta chains drawn from one sample of a study of T cells in Graves' hyperthyroidism and ophthalmopathy. Each CDR3 protein gets one entry after TCRdb re-called the multiplex PCR reads with MiXCR. The table includes fewer than 350,000 distinct CDR3 sequences, roughly 18% detected once. Source material: blood. The receptors come from a woman aged 45 to 65 with Graves' hyperthyroidism. CDR3s include the opening cysteine and the closing phenylalanine or tryptophan. D genes are given only for firm matches. The listing skips clone size in some rows; elsewhere it reads once, few, many or a size class.

J	D	size	V	DNA	CDR3
TRBJ1-1	.	.	TRBV6-1	TGTGCCAGCAGACCCACGGGGGCAGGGACTGAAGCTTTCTTT	CASRPTGAGTEAFF
TRBJ2-5	.	once	TRBV19	TGTGCCAGTAGTATAGGGGAGGCCAGCCAAGAGACCCAGTACTTC	CASSIGEASQETQYF
TRBJ2-5	TRBD2	.	TRBV2	TGTGCCAGCAGGACTAGCGGGAGTGCGACCCAGTACTTC	CASRTSGSATQYF
TRBJ1-5	.	many	TRBV6-8	TGTGCCAGCAGCCTGGACCGGCGAAATCAGCCCCAGCATTTT	CASSLDRRNQPQHF
TRBJ1-1	.	many	TRBV12-3/TRBV12-4	TGTGCCAGCAGTTTAATGGGGGGCCGTGGCACTGAAGCTTTCTTT	CASSLMGGRGTEAFF
TRBJ1-1	TRBD1	many	TRBV30	TGTGCCTGGAGTACGGGACCCCGGACAGGGAAGCCTGAAGCTTTCTTT	CAWSTGPRTGKPEAFF
TRBJ1-3	.	few	TRBV18	TGTGCCAGCTCACGGGAAGAGGCGGGAAACACCATATATTTT	CASSREEAGNTIYF
TRBJ1-4	TRBD1	many	TRBV19	TGCGCCAGCAGGACAGGGAGAACTAATGAAAAACTGTTTTTT	CASRTGRTNEKLFF
TRBJ2-1	.	many	TRBV11-2	TGTGCCAGCAGCTTTTGGGGGAATGAGCAGTTCTTC	CASSFWGNEQFF
TRBJ2-1	.	many	TRBV19	TGTGCCAGTAGTATAGGGGGGGCAGGCTCCTACAATGAGCAGTTCTTC	CASSIGGAGSYNEQFF
TRBJ2-3	.	.	TRBV9	TGTGCCAGCAGCCCCTTATTCATGGGGGCAGATACGCAGTATTTT	CASSPLFMGADTQYF
TRBJ1-1	TRBD1	many	TRBV7-6	TGTGCCAGCAGGCGGGGACAGGGGAGGACTGAAGCTTTCTTT	CASRRGQGRTEAFF
TRBJ2-3	.	many	TRBV2	TGTGCCAGCAGTGATGGTACGCAGTATTTT	CASSDGTQYF
TRBJ2-5	.	many	TRBV9	TGTGCCAGCAGCGTAGGAGGGGCAGAGACCCAGTACTTC	CASSVGGAETQYF
TRBJ2-2	.	.	TRBV5-1	TGCGCCAGCAGCTCGGAGGGGCCCGGGGAGCTGTTTTTT	CASSSEGPGELFF
TRBJ1-2	.	.	TRBV10-1	TGCGCCAGCAGTGCGGTCCCTGGCAATGGCTACACCTTC	CASSAVPGNGYTF
TRBJ1-4	TRBD1	.	TRBV15	TGTGCCACCAGCAGACGGGGACAGGGTGGTGAAAAACTGTTTTTT	CATSRRGQGGEKLFF
TRBJ2-1	TRBD2	many	TRBV27	TGTGCCAGCAGTGATGGACTAGCTCCCAATGAGCAGTTCTTC	CASSDGLAPNEQFF
TRBJ2-3	.	many	TRBV30	TGTGCCTGGAGTGTTCTTGGCACAGATACGCAGTATTTT	CAWSVLGTDTQYF
TRBJ1-2	.	few	TRBV11-2	TGTGCCAGCAGCTTAAACCGGGAATCCGGCTACACCTTC	CASSLNRESGYTF
TRBJ2-7	.	few	TRBV20-1	TGCAGTGCTAGAGTGCGGGGACGATCCTACGAGCAGTACTTC	CSARVRGRSYEQYF
TRBJ1-2	.	.	TRBV6-1	TGTGCCAGCAGGGACGGATACTCCTACACCTTC	CASRDGYSYTF
TRBJ1-1	.	.	TRBV27	TGTGCCAGCAGTTTAATCTATGGGATGGACACTGAAGCTTTCTTT	CASSLIYGMDTEAFF
TRBJ1-2	.	.	TRBV20-1	TGCAGTGCTAGAGATACAGGGCTGGGCTATGGCTACACCTTC	CSARDTGLGYGYTF
TRBJ2-2	TRBD1	once	TRBV29-1	TGCAGCGTAGAAGCTGCCCGTGGACAGGGTGACACCGGGGAGCTGTTTTTT	CSVEAARGQGDTGELFF
TRBJ2-7	TRBD2	.	TRBV20-1	TGCAGCTGCGGGACTAGCGGATACGAGCAGTACTTC	CSCGTSGYEQYF
TRBJ1-5	.	many	TRBV11-2	TGTGCCAGCAGCTTAGCCAAAGGGTACCCCCAGCATTTT	CASSLAKGYPQHF
TRBJ1-1	TRBD1	.	TRBV6-1	TGTGCCAGCACCGCGACAGGGGGCTTAGCTTTCTTT	CASTATGGLAFF
TRBJ2-1	TRBD1	.	TRBV6-4	TGTGCCAGCAGTGACGGGACAGGGGCCTACAATGAGCAGTTCTTC	CASSDGTGAYNEQFF
TRBJ2-3	TRBD2	many	TRBV11-2	TGTGCCAGCAGCTTATCCCTTGGGCAGGGGACTAGCGGGAGGGCCTCTGATACGCAGTATTTT	CASSLSLGQGTSGRASDTQYF
TRBJ2-5	.	many	TRBV20-1	TGCAGTGCCCACCCGGGACTCCAAGCGGAGCAAGAGACCCAGTACTTC	CSAHPGLQAEQETQYF
TRBJ1-2	.	few	TRBV19	TGTGCCAGTAGTATTCAACACTACTATGGCTACACCTTC	CASSIQHYYGYTF
TRBJ2-2	TRBD2	once	TRBV3-1	TGTGCCAGCAGCCCCCGAGGGACTAGCTTAAACACCGGGGAGCTGTTTTTT	CASSPRGTSLNTGELFF
TRBJ2-7	TRBD1	many	TRBV28	TGTGCCAGCAGTTTAGCAGGGGGCGGGCGGGCCTACGAGCAGTACTTC	CASSLAGGGRAYEQYF
TRBJ1-1	.	many	TRBV5-1	TGCGCCAGCAGCTTGGGATCTGTGAACACTGAAGCTTTCTTT	CASSLGSVNTEAFF
TRBJ1-2	TRBD1	.	TRBV10-3	TGTGCCATTCCTACAGGGGAGGGTAGCTATGGCTACACCTTC	CAIPTGEGSYGYTF
TRBJ2-7	.	few	TRBV4-1	TGCGCCAGCAGCCAAGAAGGGGCGGAGTCCCCCTACGAGCAGTACTTC	CASSQEGAESPYEQYF
TRBJ1-1	.	.	TRBV5-1	TGCGCCAGCAGCTTGGAAGGGACACTGGACACTGAAGCTTTCTTT	CASSLEGTLDTEAFF
TRBJ2-7	TRBD2	.	TRBV28	TGTGCCAGCAGTTTATACGGGGGGGGGAACTACGAGCAGTACTTC	CASSLYGGGNYEQYF
TRBJ2-7	TRBD1	few	TRBV15	TGTGCCACCAGCAGAGAATACAGGGGGACCTCCTACGAGCAGTACTTC	CATSREYRGTSYEQYF
TRBJ2-5	TRBD2	.	TRBV18	TGTGCCAGCTCAACCGGGGGGGCGGCAGAGACCCAGTACTTC	CASSTGGAAETQYF
TRBJ2-7	.	many	TRBV28	TGTGCCAGCAGTTTACAAGGGGTTGAGTACGAGCAGTACTTC	CASSLQGVEYEQYF
TRBJ1-1	.	many	TRBV6-1	TGTGCCAGCAACGACGGGGAGCAAACCCTGGGGGCTTTCTTT	CASNDGEQTLGAFF
TRBJ2-3	.	few	TRBV29-1	TGCAGCGTTGAGTATGGTAGCACAGATACGCAGTATTTT	CSVEYGSTDTQYF
TRBJ1-2	TRBD1	many	TRBV20-1	TGCAGTGCCAGGGACAGGGGGGAGGGCTACACCTTC	CSARDRGEGYTF
TRBJ1-2	.	few	TRBV2	TGTGCCAGCAGCCCCGGACAGACTAACTATGGCTACACCTTC	CASSPGQTNYGYTF
TRBJ2-1	.	.	TRBV6-2/TRBV6-3	TGTGCCAGCAGAGGAGTAAACCATGAGCAGTTCTTC	CASRGVNHEQFF
TRBJ2-3	.	.	TRBV25-1	TGTGCCAGCAGTACAACTAGCACAGATACGCAGTATTTT	CASSTTSTDTQYF
TRBJ2-1	.	many	TRBV20-1	TGCAGTGCTAGTGGGGAGGGGGTAGAGCTAGCGGCCTACAATGAGCAGTTCTTC	CSASGEGVELAAYNEQFF
TRBJ1-2	TRBD1	.	TRBV27	TGTGCCTCACATCGGACAGGGGGCTATGGCTACACCTTC	CASHRTGGYGYTF
TRBJ1-2	TRBD1	many	TRBV13	TGTGCCAGCAGCACCGGGACAGGGGACAACTATGGCTACACCTTC	CASSTGTGDNYGYTF
TRBJ1-5	.	many	TRBV6-2/TRBV6-3	TGTGCCAGCAGTCTTGGGCAGGGTCCCGGTAAAGAATATCAGCCCCAGCATTTT	CASSLGQGPGKEYQPQHF
TRBJ2-2	TRBD1	.	TRBV25-1	TGTGCCAGCAGCCTAGCACAGGGGGTCACCGGGGAGCTGTTTTTT	CASSLAQGVTGELFF